Listed here are 14 T cell receptor beta chains from one sample, sequenced in a study of control samples from healthy donors and cancer patients. Method: immunoSEQ multiplex PCR; TCRdb's copy keeps in-frame clones and lacks some. The sample shows about 120,000 clones, about 90% of them seen only once. Material: blood. The receptors come from a man between 18 and 35 years old in good health.

The rearrangement joins TRBV6-5 to TRBJ2-5; either TRBD1 or TRBD2 may supply D (5 bases each). The CDR3 is 13 amino acids. Trimming removed 10 bases at V and 7 bases at J, with 19 bases between. Germline V gives CDR1 MNHEY, CDR2 SVGAGI. Here the CDR3 DNA reads TGTGCCACCCTTGGGGGTCTTACTTGGACCCAGTACTTC. This codes for CATLGGLTWTQYF.

The genes are TRBV29-1 and TRBJ2-1, with TRBD2 identical over 10 bases. CDR3 size: 14 residues. Germline-derived CDR1 and CDR2 are SQVTM and ANQGSEA. Trimming at V came to 4 bases and at J to 3 bases, leaving 3 bases not matched to a gene. The CDR3 region has the DNA TGCAGCGTTGCAACTAGCGGGAACTACAATGAGCAGTTCTTC. This codes for CSVATSGNYNEQFF.

The chain carries TRBV5-6 and TRBJ1-1; 8 bases match TRBD1. This CDR3 contains 14 residues. J lost 4 bases, V lost 9 bases, and 11 bases had no gene match. CDR1 and CDR2 from the germline V gene are SGHDT and YYEEEE. This CDR3 reads CATDKTGASTEAFF. CDR3 bases: TGTGCCACAGATAAGACAGGGGCGAGCACTGAAGCTTTCTTT.

The gene calls are TRBV9 and TRBJ2-1; TRBD2 matches at 9 bases. The ends lost 4 bases at V and 7 bases at J; junction bases unmatched: 9. Germline-derived CDR1 and CDR2 are SGDLS and YYNGEE. There are 15 residues in the CDR3. CDR3 sequence (DNA): TGTGCCAGCAGCTTATATAGCGGGAGTGGGAATGAGCAGTTCTTC. It translates to CASSLYSGSGNEQFF.

This clone came up many times. The genes are TRBV15 and TRBJ1-2, with 12 bases that match TRBD1. V was pared by 0 bases and J by 3 bases, with 5 bases of the junction left unmatched. Germline CDR1 and CDR2: LNHNV and YYDKDF (reference sequence). This CDR3 has 17 amino acids. As DNA, the CDR3 is TGTGCCACCAGCAGAGATAAGGGACAGGGGGCCTACTATGGCTACACCTTC. Translation: CATSRDKGQGAYYGYTF.

This clone was observed a handful of times. The V gene is TRBV5-1, the J gene TRBJ2-7; TRBD1 might be the D (7 bases). The CDR3 length is 14 residues. Germline CDR1 and CDR2: SGHRS and YFSETQ. V was clipped by 5 bases and J by 6 bases, with 18 bases between them. DNA for the CDR3: TGCGCCAGCAGTGGGGGGACAGTAAAAGGCGAGCAGTACTTC. This gives the protein CASSGGTVKGEQYF.

This sequence joins TRBV29-1 and TRBJ1-2, with D perhaps TRBD1 (5 bases). The CDR3 is 15 amino acids. CDR1 is SQVTM, CDR2 ANQGSEA, per germline. The V end lost 0 bases, the J end lost 0 bases, and 11 bases lay between the germline ends. This CDR3 is CSVEDFAGPNYGYTF. CDR3 DNA sequence: TGCAGCGTTGAAGATTTCGCGGGACCTAACTATGGCTACACCTTC. The entire variable domain, with the rest obtained from reference TRBV29-1 and TRBJ1-2, is as follows: SAVISQKPSRDICQRGTSLTIQCQVDSQVTMMFWYRQQPGQSLTLIATANQGSEATYESGFVIDKFPISRPNLTFSTLTVSNMSPEDSSIYLCSVEDFAGPNYGYTFGSGTRLTVV.

V usage is TRBV19 and J usage is TRBJ2-2; D is unclear. In germline, CDR1 is LNHDA, CDR2 SQIVND (reference sequence). This CDR3 region has 14 residues. Trimming pared 3 bases from V and 0 bases from J, leaving 5 bases between. The DNA for the CDR3 is TGTGCCAGTAGTATCGGTTCGAACACCGGGGAGCTGTTTTTT. Translation: CASSIGSNTGELFF.

This sequence joins TRBV11-2 and TRBJ1-1, with D unresolved. Trimming shortened V by 1 base and J by 4 bases, and 13 bases separated the two germline ends. This CDR3 region has 15 residues. Germline CDR1 reads SGHAT; CDR2 reads FQNNGV. CDR3 in amino acids: CASSLALGLGTEAFF. The CDR3 DNA sequence: TGTGCCAGCAGCTTAGCTCTTGGGTTGGGCACTGAAGCTTTCTTT.

CDR3 amino acids: CASRTNRDSNQPQHF. The DNA for the CDR3 is TGTGCCAGCAGGACTAACAGAGATAGCAATCAGCCCCAGCATTTT. This rearrangement joins TRBV6-5 to TRBJ1-5; D is ambiguous. CDR3 length equals 15 residues. Trimming shortened V by 6 bases and J by 0 bases, and 12 bases separated the two germline ends. In germline, CDR1 is MNHEY, CDR2 SVGAGI.

The rearrangement uses TRBV30 and TRBJ1-2; D perhaps matches TRBD1 (6 bases). The V end was cut by 3 bases, the J end by 5 bases, with 16 bases between. The V gene's germline CDR1 is GTSNPN and CDR2 SVGIG (reference sequence). This CDR3 is 14 amino acids long. CDR3 DNA: TGTGCCTGGAGGTCTACAGGGAGAAATTATGGCTACACCTTC. It translates to CAWRSTGRNYGYTF.

V and J are TRBV4-1 and TRBJ2-1; 7 bases align to TRBD2. The CDR3 sequence is 15 residues long. With V trimmed by 4 bases and J by 1 base, 4 bases remained unmatched. The germline V gene encodes CDR1 MGHRA and CDR2 YSYEKL. The CDR3 spells CASSRPSGSYNEQFF. CDR3 coding DNA: TGCGCCAGCAGCCGGCCTAGCGGTTCCTACAATGAGCAGTTCTTC.

CDR3 nucleotides: TGTGCCACCAGCTCAAAAGCTAGACTCGGAGGTAATGAAAAACTGTTTTTT. Amino acids: CATSSKARLGGNEKLFF. This chain links TRBV15 with TRBJ1-4; D gene unclear. V was pared by 5 bases and J by 4 bases, with 20 bases between. The CDR3 runs 17 residues. Germline V lookup: CDR1 LNHNV, CDR2 YYDKDF (reference sequence).

V is TRBV4-3 and J is TRBJ1-5; no reliable D call. CDR3 length equals 12 residues. V shed 3 bases and J shed 3 bases, with 3 bases lying between them. Germline V gene data show CDR1 as LGHNA and CDR2 as YSLEER. The CDR3 sequence is CASSQDNQPQHF. The CDR3 DNA sequence: TGCGCCAGCAGCCAGGACAATCAGCCCCAGCATTTT.